This entry lists 2 T cell receptor delta chains sequenced from one sample in a study of DNA immune sequencing with unique molecular identifiers. All 8 TRDV and 4 TRDJ genes were targeted in 32-plex amplification of genomic DNA. In about 3 barcoding PCR cycles, molecules received a 12-nucleotide UMI, then adapter PCR followed. TCRdb reprocessed the multiplex PCR reads through CATT. In the table there are about 1,500 delta-chain clones, around 11% of which are singletons. Sequenced sample: gamma-delta T cells enriched from blood buffy coat, or unenriched PBMCs (not recorded which). Receptors originate from a human donor in good health.

This clone is medium-sized within its sample. The J gene is TRDJ3, the V gene TRDV2; the match to TRDD3 covers 9 bases. This CDR3 region has 18 residues. With V trimmed by 1 base and J by 0 bases, 3 bases remained unmatched. Germline CDR1 and CDR2: GEAIGNYY and EKD. DNA of the CDR3: TGTGCCTGTGACACAACTGGGGGACGCTCCTGGGACACCCGACAGATGTTTTTC. As protein: CACDTTGGRSWDTRQMFF.

This clone rates as large. The sample holds other DNA sequences that translate to the same CDR3. V is TRDV2 and J is TRDJ1; 11 bases fit TRDD3. From germline, CDR1 is GEAIGNYY and CDR2 EKD. The CDR3 spans 18 residues. J lost 7 bases, V lost 3 bases, and 18 bases had no gene match. The CDR3 here is CACDPVGTAGGYRGKLIF. The CDR3 DNA sequence: TGTGCCTGTGACCCCGTCGGGACGGCTGGGGGATACCGGGGTAAACTCATCTTT.